Below, 13 T cell receptor beta chains from the same sample are listed, as sequenced in a study of T cells after yellow fever vaccination. TCRdb itself ran the 5' RACE reads through MiXCR, one entry per CDR3 protein. The data contain some 400,000 distinct CDR3 sequences, around 20% of them singletons. The source material was PBMCs, sampled before the yellow fever booster vaccination. These receptors all stem from a man younger than 35 who received the YFV17D yellow fever vaccine.

The V call is TRBV5-1, the J call TRBJ1-2; D is unclear. V was cut by 4 bases and J by 0 bases, with 13 bases left in between. Looked up from germline, CDR1 is SGHRS and CDR2 is YFSETQ. The CDR3 is 15 amino acids. CDR3 residues: CASSETTRANYGYTF. DNA of the CDR3: TGCGCCAGCAGCGAGACGACAAGAGCTAACTATGGCTACACCTTC.

CDR3 region: CASSLGLADSYEQYF. The CDR3 nucleotides read TGCGCCAGCAGCTTGGGGCTAGCGGATTCTTACGAGCAGTACTTC. The rearrangement uses TRBV5-1 and TRBJ2-7; TRBD2 agrees at 7 bases. The germline V gene encodes CDR1 SGHRS and CDR2 YFSETQ. The trim removed 0 bases at V and 4 bases at J, leaving 7 bases unmatched. CDR3 length: 15 residues.

The rearrangement uses TRBV18 and TRBJ1-1, with 8 bases fitting TRBD1. Germline trimming cut 2 bases from V and 8 bases from J; bases unmatched to any gene: 4. The germline V gene encodes CDR1 KGHSH and CDR2 LQKENI. This CDR3 has 13 residues. The CDR3 reads CASSPVRGREAFF. The CDR3 DNA sequence: TGTGCCAGCTCACCAGTCAGGGGGCGGGAAGCTTTCTTT.

This clonotype has just a few counts. The V and J genes are TRBV12-3 or TRBV12-4 and TRBJ2-1, with D maybe TRBD2 (5 bases). The CDR3 length is 13 residues. Trimming took off 7 bases at V and 0 bases at J, with 7 bases between the two ends. The DNA for the CDR3 is TGTGCCAGCACCACTAGCTCCTACAATGAGCAGTTCTTC. Its translation is CASTTSSYNEQFF.

This clonotype was counted only a few times. The rearrangement joins TRBV5-8 to TRBJ1-1, with no clear D. Germline V gene sequence: CDR1 SGHTS, CDR2 YDEGEE. The V end was cut by 0 bases, the J end by 0 bases, with 12 bases between. CDR3 length: 16 amino acids. The CDR3 DNA reads as TGTGCCAGCAGCTTGGAAGGGTGGGGTTTGAACACTGAAGCTTTCTTT. This sequence encodes CASSLEGWGLNTEAFF.

The rearrangement uses TRBV12-3 or TRBV12-4 and TRBJ1-2; D remains unclear. V was clipped by 0 bases and J by 4 bases, with 18 bases between them. The CDR3 extends over 17 amino acids. CDR3 sequence (DNA): TGTGCCAGCAGTTTAGCGTTTTTAGGGCCCGGTAGCTATGGCTACACCTTC. Protein: CASSLAFLGPGSYGYTF.

This clonotype appeared a few times. The chain has TRBV5-5 and TRBJ2-7, with D maybe TRBD2 (6 bases). Germline lookup yields CDR1 SGHKS and CDR2 YYEKEE (reference sequence). The V end was cut by 1 base, the J end by 3 bases, with 14 bases between. The CDR3 totals 15 residues. Here the CDR3 DNA reads TGTGCCAGCAGCTTGCGCCCTGGGGGGTTCTACGAGCAGTACTTC. As protein: CASSLRPGGFYEQYF.

V gene TRBV7-2 combines with J gene TRBJ2-2; TRBD1 matches at 8 bases. The CDR3 runs to 15 residues. Trimming removed 5 bases from V and 4 bases from J; junction bases left unmatched: 6. Per germline, CDR1 SGHTA and CDR2 FQGNSA. The CDR3, as DNA: TGTGCCAGCAGCGCTCAGGGGGCGGGCACCGGGGAGCTGTTTTTT. This translates into CASSAQGAGTGELFF.

This clonotype was recorded a few times. The chain is built from TRBV11-2 and TRBJ2-4, with 8 bases that match TRBD1. Germline-derived CDR1 and CDR2 are SGHAT and FQNNGV. Trimming cost V 5 bases and J 6 bases; bases outside gene matches: 3. CDR3 size: 13 residues. Written as DNA, the CDR3 is TGTGCCAGCAGCCGAGACAGGGGAAACATTCAGTACTTC. This encodes CASSRDRGNIQYF. Using reference TRBV11-2 and TRBJ2-4 for the parts outside the CDR3, the full variable domain is EAGVAQSPRYKIIEKRQSVAFWCNPISGHATLYWYQQILGQGPKLLIQFQNNGVVDDSQLPKDRFSAERLKGVDSTLKIQPAKLEDSAVYLCASSRDRGNIQYFGAGTRLSVL.

The rearrangement links TRBV6-2 or TRBV6-3 to TRBJ2-5, with 7 bases fitting TRBD2. CDR3 length: 15 residues. The J segment lost 1 base and the V segment lost 5 bases, leaving 7 bases of the junction unmatched. Looked up from germline, CDR1 is MNHEY and CDR2 is SVGEGT. The CDR3 loop is CASSLRGGTQETQYF. The CDR3 DNA reads TGTGCCAGCAGTCTCCGCGGGGGTACCCAAGAGACCCAGTACTTC.

V gene TRBV28 combines with J gene TRBJ1-5, with a possible D match to TRBD1 (5 bases). The ends were cut back, 6 bases at V and 4 bases at J, with 10 bases in the middle. Germline values: CDR1 MDHEN, CDR2 SYDVKM. The length of the CDR3 is 13 residues. The CDR3 is CASRMEGNQPQHF. The CDR3 DNA sequence: TGTGCCAGCAGAATGGAGGGGAATCAGCCCCAGCATTTT.

The rearrangement uses TRBV7-6 and TRBJ2-1; D perhaps matches TRBD2 (7 bases). V lost 6 bases to trimming and J lost 4 bases, with 16 bases between them. This CDR3 contains 15 residues. The V gene's germline CDR1 is SGHVS and CDR2 FNYEAQ. Here the CDR3 DNA reads TGTGCCAGCAGGAAGGGGGGGGGCTTATACAATGAGCAGTTCTTC. Protein sequence: CASRKGGGLYNEQFF.

This clonotype was observed a handful of times. This rearrangement joins TRBV12-3 or TRBV12-4 to TRBJ1-2; tentatively, D is TRBD1 (6 bases). The germline V and J ends were trimmed by 4 bases and 0 bases, with 12 bases remaining between them. The CDR3 is 15 amino acids. CDR3 loop: CASSSRGGANYGYTF. CDR3 nucleotide sequence: TGTGCCAGCAGTTCGCGAGGGGGGGCTAACTATGGCTACACCTTC.